Shown below are 24 T cell receptor beta chains from a single sample sequenced in a study of T-cell memory formation after mild COVID-19. TCRdb redid the calling of the 5' RACE reads with MiXCR, one entry per CDR3 protein. The data contain some 450,000 distinct CDR3 sequences, 15% to 25% of them seen just once; the ten biggest clones take up 7.5% to 9.5%. Sequenced input: PBMCs or a T cell subset sorted from them (not recorded which). Every receptor here comes from an adult woman who had mild COVID-19 (a few samples of this study predate the infection). Cell type and time point are not known.

This clonotype was detected only a few times. This chain uses TRBV12-3 or TRBV12-4 with TRBJ1-3, with 7 bases fitting TRBD1. V lost 6 bases and J lost 4; bases outside the gene matches: 12. The CDR3 consists of 16 residues. CDR3 region: CASSPMGRTGGNTIYF. The CDR3 region has the DNA TGTGCCAGCAGCCCCATGGGGAGGACAGGCGGAAACACCATATATTTT.

V and J are TRBV15 and TRBJ1-1; 9 bases map to TRBD1. The CDR3 spans 17 residues. Trimming at V came to 1 base and at J to 3 bases, leaving 9 bases not matched to a gene. Germline V CDR1 and CDR2: LNHNV, YYDKDF (reference sequence). The CDR3 bases are TGTGCCACCAGCAGAGCGGACAGGGGATCGGGTGACACTGAAGCTTTCTTT. This codes for CATSRADRGSGDTEAFF.

V is TRBV29-1 and J is TRBJ1-2; TRBD1 agrees at 8 bases. The CDR3 has 14 residues. The V and J ends lost 5 bases and 8 bases, in that order; junction bases with no gene match: 13. Germline loops: CDR1 SQVTM, CDR2 ANQGSEA. CDR3 protein: CSVLSGQGGGGYTF. CDR3 DNA sequence: TGCAGCGTTTTATCCGGACAGGGAGGAGGCGGCTACACCTTC. The full variable domain, its missing parts supplied by reference TRBV29-1 and TRBJ1-2, is SAVISQKPSRDICQRGTSLTIQCQVDSQVTMMFWYRQQPGQSLTLIATANQGSEATYESGFVIDKFPISRPNLTFSTLTVSNMSPEDSSIYLCSVLSGQGGGGYTFGSGTRLTVV.

This chain uses TRBV12-3 or TRBV12-4 with TRBJ2-7; D is unresolved. CDR3 length: 13 amino acids. V lost 0 bases to trimming and J lost 3 bases, with 6 bases between them. Here the CDR3 DNA reads TGTGCCAGCAGTTTAGCCAAAATCTACGAGCAGTACTTC. Protein product: CASSLAKIYEQYF.

This clonotype was observed a handful of times. The chain links TRBV5-4 to TRBJ1-3; D unclear. The germline CDR1 and CDR2 sequences are SGHNT and YYREEE (reference sequence). V was shortened by 7 bases and J by 2 bases, with 10 bases between the two germline ends. The CDR3 consists of 13 residues. The CDR3 sequence: CASALHAGNTIYF. CDR3 in DNA: TGTGCCAGCGCGCTCCATGCTGGAAACACCATATATTTT.

The rearrangement joins TRBV7-6 to TRBJ2-3, with a tentative D call TRBD2 (7 bases). Trimming pared 0 bases from V and 2 bases from J, leaving 12 bases between. Germline values: CDR1 SGHVS, CDR2 FNYEAQ. The CDR3 extends over 16 amino acids. This CDR3 is CASSLAGGDPTDTQYF. As DNA, the CDR3 is TGTGCCAGCAGCTTAGCAGGGGGGGACCCCACAGATACGCAGTATTTT.

Of note for this clonotype: At one end the junction does not follow the germline gene, possibly because of a read error. DNA of the CDR3: TGTGCCAGTAGTATATATCTCGGGACAGGGACGGACTATGGATACACCTTC. The encoded protein is CASSIYLGTGTDYGYTF. J is TRBJ1-2 and V is TRBV19; 9 nucleotides match TRBD1. The CDR3 is 17 amino acids. The V gene's germline CDR1 is LNHDA and CDR2 SQIVND (reference sequence).

This clonotype was seen only a few times. This chain joins TRBV9 and TRBJ2-3, with 10 bases matching TRBD2. Germline V lookup: CDR1 SGDLS, CDR2 YYNGEE. The CDR3 contains 16 residues. The ends lost 3 bases at V and 4 bases at J; junction bases unmatched: 8. The CDR3 nucleotides read TGTGCCAGCAGCGCAATGCTAGCGGGAGTTGCAGATACGCAGTATTTT. This translates into CASSAMLAGVADTQYF.

This clonotype has more than one count but fewer than ten. The rearrangement joins TRBV21-1 to TRBJ2-3; the table's D call of TRBD2 was not tested on the DNA. TRBV21-1 is recorded as a pseudogene. There are 18 residues in the CDR3. The CDR3, as DNA: TGTGCCAGCAGCAAAGAAGGGACTAGCGGGAGGAACGCAGATACGCAGTATTTT. This codes for CASSKEGTSGRNADTQYF.

The chain uses TRBV12-3 or TRBV12-4 and TRBJ1-4; no reliable D call. Trimming left V 3 bases short and J 13 bases short, with 12 bases between. There are 12 residues in the CDR3. This CDR3 reads CASSLGSDGLFF. Here the CDR3 DNA reads TGTGCCAGCAGTTTGGGGTCTGACGGACTGTTTTTT.

CDR3 in amino acids: CSVVRTGGAGYEQYF. The CDR3 nucleotides read TGCAGCGTTGTAAGGACAGGGGGCGCTGGGTACGAGCAGTACTTC. The chain has TRBV29-1 and TRBJ2-7, with 11 bases aligning to TRBD1. The trim removed 4 bases at V and 4 bases at J, leaving 9 bases unmatched. Germline CDR1 is SQVTM and CDR2 is ANQGSEA. The CDR3 runs to 15 residues.

This clonotype was found a few times. The genes are TRBV12-3 or TRBV12-4 and TRBJ2-7; 9 bases match TRBD1. Trimming removed 5 bases from V and 4 bases from J; junction bases left unmatched: 6. The length of the CDR3 is 14 residues. In DNA form, the CDR3 reads TGTGCCAGCAGTAAACAGGGGGCGCGTTACGAGCAGTACTTC. This translates into CASSKQGARYEQYF.

The gene calls are TRBV7-8 and TRBJ1-3, with D possibly matching TRBD1 (5 bases). Trimming took 1 base from V and 0 from J, leaving 10 bases between them. This CDR3 spans 16 amino acids. CDR1 and CDR2 from the germline V gene are SGHVS and FQNEAQ. The chain's CDR3 is CASSLGSRVSGNTIYF. The CDR3 DNA reads TGTGCCAGCAGCTTAGGGTCCAGGGTCTCTGGAAACACCATATATTTT.

The chain employs TRBV3-1 and TRBJ1-2; tentative D call: TRBD1 (5 bases). This CDR3 is 13 amino acids long. Germline loops: CDR1 LGHDT, CDR2 YNNKEL (reference sequence). V was clipped by 1 base and J by 8 bases, with 11 bases between them. Here the CDR3 reads CASSQGRDRGYTF. The CDR3 DNA is TGTGCCAGCAGCCAAGGGAGGGACCGAGGCTACACCTTC.

A few counts support this clonotype. The V and J genes are TRBV2 and TRBJ1-2, with TRBD1 matching 9 bases. The germline V gene has CDR1 SNHLY and CDR2 FYNNEI. V lost 7 bases and J lost 3; bases outside the gene matches: 12. The length of the CDR3 is 16 residues. The CDR3 reads CASTSPGGQGHYGYTF. The CDR3 DNA sequence: TGTGCCAGCACATCCCCGGGCGGACAGGGGCACTATGGCTACACCTTC.

This clonotype has a count of ten or more. This rearrangement joins TRBV5-1 to TRBJ2-1; unclear D gene. The germline V and J ends were trimmed by 5 bases and 2 bases, with 11 bases remaining between them. This CDR3 is 14 amino acids long. CDR1 and CDR2 from the germline V gene are SGHRS and YFSETQ. CDR3 sequence: CASRWAETYNEQFF. The CDR3 DNA is TGCGCCAGCAGGTGGGCCGAAACCTACAATGAGCAGTTCTTC.

The V call is TRBV18, the J call TRBJ1-2; D is unresolved. The V end lost 2 bases, the J end lost 3 bases, and 7 bases lay between the germline ends. This CDR3 spans 13 amino acids. Germline CDR1 reads KGHSH; CDR2 reads LQKENI. As DNA, the CDR3 is TGTGCCAGCTCACCAGACGGCTACTATGGCTACACCTTC. This gives the protein CASSPDGYYGYTF. Based on the CDR3 plus reference TRBV18 and TRBJ1-2, the full variable domain is NAGVMQNPRHLVRRRGQEARLRCSPMKGHSHVYWYRQLPEEGLKFMVYLQKENIIDESGMPKERFSAEFPKEGPSILRIQQVVRGDSAAYFCASSPDGYYGYTFGSGTRLTVV.

V and J are TRBV5-1 and TRBJ2-1; D is possibly TRBD1 or TRBD2 (5 bases each). Germline CDR1 and CDR2: SGHRS and YFSETQ. V was shortened by 2 bases and J by 4 bases, with 13 bases between the two germline ends. The CDR3 spans 15 residues. CDR3: CASSFRDGIYNEQFF. For the CDR3, the DNA is TGCGCCAGCAGCTTCCGGGACGGGATTTACAATGAGCAGTTCTTC.

This clonotype was recorded a few times. The V gene is TRBV7-9, the J gene TRBJ2-7; the D is unclear. V shed 5 bases and J shed 6 bases, with 17 bases lying between them. The CDR3 spans 14 residues. Germline CDR1 is SEHNR and CDR2 is FQNEAQ (reference sequence). CDR3 amino acids: CASSPKGSLLEQYF. The CDR3 DNA reads TGTGCCAGCAGCCCTAAAGGCAGCTTACTCGAGCAGTACTTC.

V usage is TRBV6-5 and J usage is TRBJ1-1; D gene unclear. The CDR3 length is 16 residues. CDR1 and CDR2 (germline): MNHEY, SVGAGI. V shed 7 bases and J shed 0 bases, with 18 bases lying between them. The CDR3 nucleotides read TGTGCCAGCACCGTGTCCACTCCGACTGTGAACACTGAAGCTTTCTTT. Translating gives CASTVSTPTVNTEAFF.

A single count supports this clonotype. This rearrangement joins TRBV20-1 to TRBJ2-7; 7 bases agree with TRBD1. In germline, CDR1 is DFQATT, CDR2 SNEGSKA (reference sequence). J was trimmed by 3 bases and V by 3 bases; bases with no gene match: 11. CDR3 size: 15 residues. CDR3 amino acids: CSARGSGTDLYEQYF. The CDR3, as DNA: TGCAGTGCTAGGGGATCTGGGACAGACCTCTACGAGCAGTACTTC.

This clonotype was picked up many times. This chain joins TRBV30 and TRBJ1-3; 7 nucleotides match TRBD1. J lost 4 bases, V lost 2 bases, and 8 bases had no gene match. The CDR3 has 15 residues. From germline, CDR1 is GTSNPN and CDR2 SVGIG (reference sequence). DNA for the CDR3: TGTGCCTGGAGTATCCTGGAGGGGGCCGGAAACACCATATATTTT. The encoded protein is CAWSILEGAGNTIYF.

The chain couples TRBV29-1 to TRBJ1-2; D gene uncertain. Germline CDR1 reads SQVTM; CDR2 reads ANQGSEA. CDR3 length: 12 amino acids. Trimming left V 1 base short and J 4 bases short, with 7 bases between. DNA of the CDR3: TGCAGCGTTGAAGTTTTCAGCTATGGCTACACCTTC. Amino acids: CSVEVFSYGYTF.

This clonotype was picked up one time. The CDR3 loop reads CASTSGGGQPQHF. The CDR3 DNA follows: TGTGCCAGCACTTCGGGAGGGGGACAGCCCCAGCATTTT. The J gene is TRBJ1-5, the V gene TRBV6-2 or TRBV6-3, with D possibly TRBD1 on 6 matching bases. Germline lookup yields CDR1 MNHEY and CDR2 SVGEGT. V lost 7 bases and J lost 7, with 14 bases in between. The CDR3 length is 13 residues.